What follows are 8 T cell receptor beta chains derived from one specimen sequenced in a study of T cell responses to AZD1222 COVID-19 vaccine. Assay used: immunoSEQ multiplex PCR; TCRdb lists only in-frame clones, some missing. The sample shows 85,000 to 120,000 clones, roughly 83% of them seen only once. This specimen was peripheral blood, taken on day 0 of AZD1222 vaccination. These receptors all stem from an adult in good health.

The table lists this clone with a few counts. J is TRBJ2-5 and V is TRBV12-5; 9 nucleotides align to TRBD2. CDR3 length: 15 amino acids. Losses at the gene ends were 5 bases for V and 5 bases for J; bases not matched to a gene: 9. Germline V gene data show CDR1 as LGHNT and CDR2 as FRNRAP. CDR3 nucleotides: TGTGCTAGTGGTATAGCGGGGGCTCTAAGGGAGACCCAGTACTTC. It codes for CASGIAGALRETQYF.

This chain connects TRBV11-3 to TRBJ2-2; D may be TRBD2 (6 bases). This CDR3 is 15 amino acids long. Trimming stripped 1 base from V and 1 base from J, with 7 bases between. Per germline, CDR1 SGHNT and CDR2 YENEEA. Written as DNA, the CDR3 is TGTGCCAGCAGCTTAGGGGACTGGAACACCGGGGAGCTGTTTTTT. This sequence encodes CASSLGDWNTGELFF.

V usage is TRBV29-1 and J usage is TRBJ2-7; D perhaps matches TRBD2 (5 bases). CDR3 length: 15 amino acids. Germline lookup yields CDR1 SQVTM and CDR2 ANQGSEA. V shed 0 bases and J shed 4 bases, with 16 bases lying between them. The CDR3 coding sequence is TGCAGCGTTGAAGACACTTCGGACTCTTATTACGAGCAGTACTTC. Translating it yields CSVEDTSDSYYEQYF.

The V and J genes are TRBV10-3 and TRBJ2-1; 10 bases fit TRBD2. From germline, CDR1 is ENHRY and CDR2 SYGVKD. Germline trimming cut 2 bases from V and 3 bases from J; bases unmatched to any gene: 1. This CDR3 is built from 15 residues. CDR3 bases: TGTGCCATCAGTGAGACTAGCGGGAACTACAATGAGCAGTTCTTC. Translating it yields CAISETSGNYNEQFF.

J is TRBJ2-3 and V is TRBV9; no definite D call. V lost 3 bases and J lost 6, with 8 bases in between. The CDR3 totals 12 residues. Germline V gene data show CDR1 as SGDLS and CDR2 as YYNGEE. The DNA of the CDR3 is TGTGCCAGCAGCGCCCGGGCGGATACGCAGTATTTT. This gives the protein CASSARADTQYF. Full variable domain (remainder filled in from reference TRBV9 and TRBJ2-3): DSGVTQTPKHLITATGQRVTLRCSPRSGDLSVYWYQQSLDQGLQFLIQYYNGEERAKGNILERFSAQQFPDLHSELNLSSLELGDSALYFCASSARADTQYFGPGTRLTVL.

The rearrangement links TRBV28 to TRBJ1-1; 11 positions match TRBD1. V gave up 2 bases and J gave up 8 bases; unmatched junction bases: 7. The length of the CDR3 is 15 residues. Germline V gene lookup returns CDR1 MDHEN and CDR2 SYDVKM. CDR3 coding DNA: TGTGCCAGCAGTTTAATCTCAGGACAGGGGGCAGAAGCTTTCTTT. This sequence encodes CASSLISGQGAEAFF.

The CDR3 reads CASSPTRHGGEKLFF. The CDR3 DNA reads TGTGCCAGCTCACCAACGAGACACGGGGGTGAAAAACTGTTTTTT. The V call is TRBV18, the J call TRBJ1-4; D might be TRBD1 (5 bases). The CDR3 contains 15 residues. V was trimmed by 2 bases and J by 7 bases, leaving 14 bases between them. Germline lookup yields CDR1 KGHSH and CDR2 LQKENI.

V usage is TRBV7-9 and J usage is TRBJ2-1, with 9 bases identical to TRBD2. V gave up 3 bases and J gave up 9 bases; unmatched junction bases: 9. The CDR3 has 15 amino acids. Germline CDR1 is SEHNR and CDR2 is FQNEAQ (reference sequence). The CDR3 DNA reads TGTGCCAGCAGCTTTAGCGGGGGATCTCTCCCTGAGCAGTTCTTC. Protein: CASSFSGGSLPEQFF. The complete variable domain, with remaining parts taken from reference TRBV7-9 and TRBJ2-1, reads DTGVSQNPRHKITKRGQNVTFRCDPISEHNRLYWYRQTLGQGPEFLTYFQNEAQLEKSRLLSDRFSAERPKGSFSTLEIQRTEQGDSAMYLCASSFSGGSLPEQFFGPGTRLTVL.